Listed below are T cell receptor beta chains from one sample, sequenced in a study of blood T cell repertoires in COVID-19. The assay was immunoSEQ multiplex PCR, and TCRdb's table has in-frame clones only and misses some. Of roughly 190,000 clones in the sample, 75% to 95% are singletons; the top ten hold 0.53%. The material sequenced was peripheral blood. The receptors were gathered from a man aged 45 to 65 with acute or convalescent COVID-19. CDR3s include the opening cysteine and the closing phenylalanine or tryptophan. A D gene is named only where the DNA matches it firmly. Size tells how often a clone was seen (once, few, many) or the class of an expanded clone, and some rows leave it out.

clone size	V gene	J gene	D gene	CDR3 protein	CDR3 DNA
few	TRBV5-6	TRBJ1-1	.	CASSSGIRTEAFF	TGTGCCAGCAGCTCCGGTATCCGCACTGAAGCTTTCTTT
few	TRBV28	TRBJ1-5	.	CASSSQGIQPQHF	TGTGCCAGCAGCTCGCAGGGTATTCAGCCCCAGCATTTT
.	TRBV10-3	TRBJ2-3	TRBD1	CAISRQGGTDTQYF	TGTGCCATCAGTCGCCAGGGGGGCACAGATACGCAGTATTTT
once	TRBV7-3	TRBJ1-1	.	CASSLRGATNTEAFF	TGTGCCAGCAGCTTAAGAGGAGCTACAAACACTGAAGCTTTCTTT
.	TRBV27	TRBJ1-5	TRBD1	CASSTRTGEQPQHF	TGTGCCAGCAGTACACGGACAGGGGAACAGCCCCAGCATTTT
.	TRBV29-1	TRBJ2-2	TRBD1	CSVDRDRVCEDNTGELFF	TGCAGCGTTGACCGGGACAGGGTTTGTGAGGATAACACCGGGGAGCTGTTTTTT
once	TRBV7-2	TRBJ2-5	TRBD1	CASSSRQGLGEETQYF	TGTGCCAGCAGCTCCCGACAGGGTCTGGGAGAGGAGACCCAGTACTTC
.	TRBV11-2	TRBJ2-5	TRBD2	CASSFWGGNQETQYF	TGTGCCAGCAGCTTTTGGGGGGGGAACCAAGAGACCCAGTACTTC
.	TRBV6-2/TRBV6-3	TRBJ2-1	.	CASSLGQINNEQFF	TGTGCCAGCAGTCTGGGACAAATCAACAATGAGCAGTTCTTC
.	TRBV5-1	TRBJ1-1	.	CASSLRGGNTEAFF	TGCGCCAGCAGCTTGCGAGGGGGGAACACTGAAGCTTTCTTT
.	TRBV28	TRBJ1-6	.	CAGSFLYGAGPNNSPLHF	TGTGCCGGCAGTTTTCTCTATGGGGCGGGACCGAATAATTCACCCCTCCACTTT
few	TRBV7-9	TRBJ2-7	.	CASSPPLGEQYF	TGTGCCAGCAGCCCCCCCCTCGGTGAGCAGTACTTC
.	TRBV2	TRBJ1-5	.	CASRSQSLGNQPQHF	TGTGCCAGCAGGAGTCAAAGTCTGGGCAATCAGCCCCAGCATTTT
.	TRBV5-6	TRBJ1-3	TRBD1	CASSLGTGLSGNTIYF	TGTGCCAGCAGCTTGGGGACAGGGCTGTCTGGAAACACCATATATTTT
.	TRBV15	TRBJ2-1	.	CATSREQNNEQFF	TGTGCCACCAGCAGAGAACAGAACAATGAGCAGTTCTTC
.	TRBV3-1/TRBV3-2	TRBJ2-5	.	CASSYTVGAGRRTQYF	TGTGCCAGCAGCTACACGGTTGGCGCGGGGCGTAGGACCCAGTACTTC
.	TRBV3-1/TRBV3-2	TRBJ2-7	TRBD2	CASSPVGIAGSYEQYF	TGTGCCAGCAGCCCCGTCGGGATAGCGGGATCGTACGAGCAGTACTTC
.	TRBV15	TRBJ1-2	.	CATSRDRGFNYGYTF	TGTGCCACCAGCAGAGATAGGGGGTTTAACTATGGCTACACCTTC
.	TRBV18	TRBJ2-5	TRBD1	CASSPTGAGETQYF	TGTGCCAGCTCACCCACAGGGGCGGGAGAGACCCAGTACTTC
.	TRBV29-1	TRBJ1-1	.	CSAEKGVMNTEAFF	TGCAGCGCCGAGAAGGGGGTCATGAACACTGAAGCTTTCTTT
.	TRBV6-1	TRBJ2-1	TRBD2	CASSERLAGGDEQFF	TGTGCCAGCAGTGAACGTCTAGCGGGAGGCGATGAGCAGTTCTTC
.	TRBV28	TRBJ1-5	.	CASSPGGGDQPQHF	TGTGCCAGCAGCCCGGGGGGGGGAGATCAGCCCCAGCATTTT
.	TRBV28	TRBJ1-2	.	CATAETPGGSYGYTF	TGTGCCACCGCGGAAACTCCCGGGGGATCCTATGGCTACACCTTC
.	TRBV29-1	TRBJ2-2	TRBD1	CSVATGLAGELFF	TGCAGCGTTGCGACAGGGCTGGCCGGGGAGCTGTTTTTT
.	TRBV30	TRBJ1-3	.	CAWSVRGTRNTIYF	TGTGCCTGGAGTGTACGTGGAACTAGAAACACCATATATTTT
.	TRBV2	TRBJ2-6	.	CASSGSSGANVLTF	TGTGCCAGCAGTGGCAGCTCTGGGGCCAACGTCCTGACTTTC
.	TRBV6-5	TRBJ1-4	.	CASSYSPGRANEKLFF	TGTGCCAGCAGTTACTCGCCAGGGCGTGCTAATGAAAAACTGTTTTTT
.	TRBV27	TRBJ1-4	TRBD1	CASSLQTGGREKLFF	TGTGCCAGCAGTTTACAGACAGGGGGCCGAGAAAAACTGTTTTTT
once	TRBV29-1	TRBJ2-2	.	CSVEVAGVATGELFF	TGCAGCGTTGAAGTAGCCGGGGTGGCGACCGGGGAGCTGTTTTTT
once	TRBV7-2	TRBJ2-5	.	CASSLAGSQETQYF	TGTGCCAGCAGCTTAGCGGGCAGCCAAGAGACCCAGTACTTC
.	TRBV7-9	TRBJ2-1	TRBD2	CASSASGAYNEQFF	TGTGCCAGCAGCGCTAGCGGGGCCTACAATGAGCAGTTCTTC
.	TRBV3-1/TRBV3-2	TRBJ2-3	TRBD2	CASSPLSGRTDTQYF	TGTGCCAGCAGCCCCCTTAGCGGGAGAACAGATACGCAGTATTTT
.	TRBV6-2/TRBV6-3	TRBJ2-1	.	CASSRQASSYNEQFF	TGTGCCAGCAGCCGACAGGCAAGCTCCTACAATGAGCAGTTCTTC
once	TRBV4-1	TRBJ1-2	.	CASSHPPWGRAYGYTF	TGCGCCAGCAGCCATCCCCCCTGGGGCAGGGCCTATGGCTACACCTTC
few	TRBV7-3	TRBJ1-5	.	CASSLGDNQPQHF	TGTGCCAGCAGCTTAGGAGACAATCAGCCCCAGCATTTT
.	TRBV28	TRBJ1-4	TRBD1	CASTPGTDEKLFF	TGTGCCAGCACCCCCGGGACAGATGAAAAACTGTTTTTT
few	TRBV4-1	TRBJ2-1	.	CASSQDSGRGDEQFF	TGCGCCAGCAGCCAAGATTCCGGGCGGGGCGATGAGCAGTTCTTC
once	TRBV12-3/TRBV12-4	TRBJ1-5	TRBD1	CASSLTGDQPQHF	TGTGCCAGCAGTCTTACAGGGGATCAGCCCCAGCATTTT
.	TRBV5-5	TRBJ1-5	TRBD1	CASGDSYSNQPQHF	TGTGCCAGCGGGGACAGTTATAGCAATCAGCCCCAGCATTTT
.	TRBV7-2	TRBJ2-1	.	CASSSEGGRLNEQFF	TGTGCCAGCAGCTCCGAGGGGGGGCGGTTAAATGAGCAGTTCTTC
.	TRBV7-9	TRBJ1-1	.	CASSFQITMNTEAFF	TGTGCCAGCAGCTTTCAGATAACCATGAACACTGAAGCTTTCTTT
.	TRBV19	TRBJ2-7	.	CASSVVLLYEQYF	TGTGCCAGTAGTGTGGTTCTCCTATACGAGCAGTACTTC
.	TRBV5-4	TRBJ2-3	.	CASLIRGTDTQYF	TGTGCCAGCTTGATTCGGGGCACAGATACGCAGTATTTT
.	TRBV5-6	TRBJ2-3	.	CASSLPGHRFTDTQYF	TGTGCCAGCAGCCTACCGGGACACAGGTTCACAGATACGCAGTATTTT
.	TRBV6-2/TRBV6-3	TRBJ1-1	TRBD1	CASSYPTGTGDTEAFF	TGTGCCAGCAGTTACCCGACCGGGACAGGGGACACTGAAGCTTTCTTT
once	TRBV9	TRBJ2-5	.	CASSFGPSETQYF	TGTGCCAGCAGCTTCGGTCCGTCCGAGACCCAGTACTTC
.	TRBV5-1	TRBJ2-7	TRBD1	CASSSGQVEYEQYF	TGCGCCAGCAGCAGCGGACAGGTGGAGTACGAGCAGTACTTC